The following is a T cell receptor beta chain sequence with its context. This entry comes from a study of patients and donors after allogeneic stem cell transplantation. TCRdb called the RT-PCR reads again in MiXCR, with one record for every CDR3 protein. The repertoire holds about 960,000 distinct CDR3 sequences, with about a sixth as singletons. The CDR3 length is 17 residues. CDR1 is SGDLS and CDR2 is YYNGEE in the germline V gene. V shed 0 bases and J 3 bases; nucleotides not matched to a gene: 9. The sequencing input was blood, either unsorted or a sorted T cell fraction (not recorded which). The chain uses TRBV9 and TRBJ1-2; 9 bases map to TRBD1. The source of this sequence is a human donor who was either an allogeneic HSCT recipient or a stem cell or donor lymphocyte infusion donor (not recorded which). It is not recorded whose cells these are; they may come from a transplant donor. This CDR3 reads CASSVGGGTGNYYGYTF. The CDR3 DNA is TGTGCCAGCAGCGTAGGGGGGGGGACAGGGAACTACTATGGCTACACCTTC.